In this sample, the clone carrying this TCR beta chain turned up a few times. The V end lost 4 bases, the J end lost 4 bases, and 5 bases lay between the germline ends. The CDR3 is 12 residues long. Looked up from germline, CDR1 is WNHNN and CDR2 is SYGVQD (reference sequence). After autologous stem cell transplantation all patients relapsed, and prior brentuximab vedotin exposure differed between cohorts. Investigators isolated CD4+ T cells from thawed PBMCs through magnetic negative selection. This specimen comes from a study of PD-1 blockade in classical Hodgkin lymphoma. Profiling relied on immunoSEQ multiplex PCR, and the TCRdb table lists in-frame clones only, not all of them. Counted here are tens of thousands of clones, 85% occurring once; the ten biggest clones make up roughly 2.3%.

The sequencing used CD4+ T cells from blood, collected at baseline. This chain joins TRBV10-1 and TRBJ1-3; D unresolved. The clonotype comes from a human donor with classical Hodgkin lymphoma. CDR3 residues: CASSGEGNTIYF. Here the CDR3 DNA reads TGCGCCAGCAGTGGAGAGGGAAACACCATATATTTT.